The 18 T cell receptor beta chains below were found in one sample sequenced in a study of blood T cell repertoires in COVID-19. Sequencing used immunoSEQ multiplex PCR; TCRdb keeps in-frame clones, though not all of them. The sample has 51,000 or so clones, about 87% seen once; the top ten hold approximately 12%. Sequences were obtained from peripheral blood. The receptors shown here come from an older man with acute or convalescent COVID-19.

The chain employs TRBV6-5 and TRBJ2-5, with D tentatively TRBD1 (6 bases). Germline V lookup: CDR1 MNHEY, CDR2 SVGAGI. The CDR3 extends over 13 amino acids. Trimming shortened V by 6 bases and J by 5 bases, and 13 bases separated the two germline ends. For the CDR3, the DNA is TGTGCCAGCAGCCGTTGGGGGCAGGAGACCCAGTACTTC. Residues: CASSRWGQETQYF.

The chain has TRBV7-2 and TRBJ2-5; 10 nucleotides agree with TRBD1. Germline trimming cut 5 bases from V and 5 bases from J; bases unmatched to any gene: 2. This CDR3 is built from 13 residues. Germline V gene data show CDR1 as SGHTA and CDR2 as FQGNSA. This CDR3 reads CASSRTGGETQYF. The CDR3 DNA is TGTGCCAGCAGCAGGACAGGGGGTGAGACCCAGTACTTC.

The chain has TRBV18 and TRBJ2-1; D is unresolved. V lost 4 bases and J 0 bases, leaving 7 bases between the germline ends. CDR1 and CDR2 (germline): KGHSH, LQKENI. CDR3 size: 14 residues. This CDR3 is CASSRQNSYNEQFF. The CDR3 nucleotides read TGTGCCAGCTCACGGCAGAACTCCTACAATGAGCAGTTCTTC.

The chain joins TRBV7-2 to TRBJ2-5; 9 bases align to TRBD2. The V gene end was trimmed by 2 bases and the J gene end by 9 bases; junction bases not matched to a gene: 16. The V gene's germline CDR1 is SGHTA and CDR2 FQGNSA. There are 17 residues in the CDR3. CDR3 amino acids: CASSLSLSGGLNGPQYF. The CDR3, as DNA: TGTGCCAGCAGCTTATCGTTAAGCGGGGGGCTAAACGGGCCCCAGTACTTC.

The chain combines TRBV18 with TRBJ1-3, with D uncertain. The CDR3 is 16 residues long. The V gene lost 2 bases and the J gene lost 0 bases, with 11 bases spanning the gap. The germline gives CDR1 KGHSH, CDR2 LQKENI. The CDR3 reads CASSPNTRGSGNTIYF. In nucleotides, the CDR3 is TGTGCCAGCTCACCAAACACACGGGGCTCTGGAAACACCATATATTTT. The complete variable domain, with remaining parts taken from reference TRBV18 and TRBJ1-3, reads NAGVMQNPRHLVRRRGQEARLRCSPMKGHSHVYWYRQLPEEGLKFMVYLQKENIIDESGMPKERFSAEFPKEGPSILRIQQVVRGDSAAYFCASSPNTRGSGNTIYFGEGSWLTVV.

The chain has TRBV29-1 and TRBJ2-2; D is unclear. The germline CDR1 and CDR2 sequences are SQVTM and ANQGSEA. There are 12 residues in the CDR3. V lost 4 bases and J 1 base, leaving 4 bases between the germline ends. CDR3 region: CSVGQNTGELFF. In DNA, the CDR3 is TGCAGCGTTGGACAGAACACCGGGGAGCTGTTTTTT.

The chain carries TRBV11-3 and TRBJ2-7, with D possibly matching TRBD1 (6 bases). V was pared by 4 bases and J by 7 bases, with 23 bases between. The length of the CDR3 is 16 residues. The V gene's germline CDR1 is SGHNT and CDR2 YENEEA. This CDR3 reads CASSSSQGSTSREQYF. The CDR3 DNA reads TGTGCCAGCAGCTCCTCACAGGGCTCTACATCTCGGGAGCAGTACTTC. The variable domain in full, completed from reference TRBV11-3 and TRBJ2-7, reads EAGVVQSPRYKIIEKKQPVAFWCNPISGHNTLYWYLQNLGQGPELLIRYENEEAVDDSQLPKDRFSAERLKGVDSTLKIQPAELGDSAVYLCASSSSQGSTSREQYFGPGTRLTVT.

This chain joins TRBV30 and TRBJ1-1; no reliable D call. V was clipped by 0 bases and J by 8 bases, with 16 bases between them. The length of the CDR3 is 14 residues. The germline CDR1 and CDR2 sequences are GTSNPN and SVGIG (reference sequence). For the CDR3, the DNA is TGTGCCTGGAGTGTACGGAGGGCCAGAATGGAAGCTTTCTTT. Amino acid sequence: CAWSVRRARMEAFF. Complete variable domain (other parts from reference TRBV30 and TRBJ1-1): SQTIHQWPATLVQPVGSPLSLECTVEGTSNPNLYWYRQAAGRGLQLLFYSVGIGQISSEVPQNLSASRPQDRQFILSSKKLLLSDSGFYLCAWSVRRARMEAFFGQGTRLTVV.

Here the CDR3 reads CASSRQPPGTEAFF. The CDR3 bases are TGTGCCAGCTCCCGGCAACCCCCCGGGACTGAAGCTTTCTTT. The genes are TRBV18 and TRBJ1-1; no clear D. This CDR3 is built from 14 residues. Per the germline V gene, CDR1 is KGHSH and CDR2 is LQKENI. Trimming cost V 6 bases and J 5 bases, with 16 bases left between them.

J is TRBJ1-6 and V is TRBV3-1 (or the pseudogene TRBV3-2); D is unresolved. The CDR3 runs 17 residues. Germline CDR1 is LGHDT and CDR2 is YNNKEL (reference sequence). With 4 bases removed from V and 7 bases from J, the gap between germline ends came to 20 bases. CDR3 protein: CASSRGSTSTGNSPLHF. The DNA for the CDR3 is TGTGCCAGCAGCCGCGGTTCCACGTCGACGGGGAATTCACCCCTCCACTTT.

The chain couples TRBV18 to TRBJ2-2, with unresolved D. CDR1 and CDR2 (germline): KGHSH, LQKENI. The CDR3 extends over 14 amino acids. The V end was cut by 3 bases, the J end by 0 bases, with 5 bases between. Written as DNA, the CDR3 is TGTGCCAGCTCACCGTCCGCGAACACCGGGGAGCTGTTTTTT. Its protein is CASSPSANTGELFF.

The chain combines TRBV19 with TRBJ2-7, with TRBD2 identical over 11 bases. V lost 3 bases, J lost 3 bases, and 7 bases stayed unmatched. The CDR3 runs to 16 residues. Germline V lookup: CDR1 LNHDA, CDR2 SQIVND (reference sequence). This CDR3 is CASSIYLAGGLYEQYF. The CDR3 nucleotides read TGTGCCAGTAGTATTTACCTAGCGGGGGGCCTCTACGAGCAGTACTTC.

J is TRBJ1-3 and V is TRBV7-9; possible D gene TRBD1, 5 bases. The CDR3 has 15 amino acids. Germline V gene lookup returns CDR1 SEHNR and CDR2 FQNEAQ (reference sequence). Trimming pared 5 bases from V and 3 bases from J, leaving 14 bases between. The CDR3 here is CASSPPGGGGNTIYF. CDR3 nucleotide sequence: TGTGCCAGCAGCCCCCCCGGGGGTGGTGGAAACACCATATATTTT.

J is TRBJ2-1 and V is TRBV28, with D possibly matching TRBD1 (6 bases). Germline CDR1 and CDR2: MDHEN and SYDVKM. The V and J ends lost 5 bases and 6 bases respectively, with 14 bases between them. The CDR3 extends over 14 amino acids. Here the CDR3 DNA reads TGTGCCAGCAGTCCCCAGGACAGTCTCAATGAGCAGTTCTTC. Translated, it gives CASSPQDSLNEQFF.

This clone was counted a single time. The chain recombines TRBV5-1 with TRBJ1-4; weak D call: TRBD1 (6 bases). In germline, CDR1 is SGHRS, CDR2 YFSETQ. The length of the CDR3 is 17 residues. The germline V and J ends were trimmed by 0 bases and 0 bases, with 12 bases remaining between them. In nucleotides, the CDR3 is TGCGCCAGCAGCTTGGTGGGGGCTGTTTCAACTAATGAAAAACTGTTTTTT. Its protein is CASSLVGAVSTNEKLFF.

This clone was picked up one time. The chain carries TRBV6-5 and TRBJ1-1; D perhaps matches TRBD1 (6 bases). The CDR3 spans 16 residues. V was trimmed by 2 bases and J by 0 bases, leaving 13 bases between them. Germline loops: CDR1 MNHEY, CDR2 SVGAGI. The DNA for the CDR3 is TGTGCCAGCAGTTACCGAGGAACAGGGATGAACACTGAAGCTTTCTTT. As protein: CASSYRGTGMNTEAFF.

The chain combines TRBV5-6 with TRBJ1-2, with D perhaps TRBD1 (6 bases). Germline CDR1 is SGHDT and CDR2 is YYEEEE. The CDR3 consists of 17 residues. Trimming left V 0 bases short and J 1 base short, with 16 bases between. The CDR3 sequence: CASSLVRGADHNYGYTF. CDR3 nucleotide sequence: TGTGCCAGCAGCTTGGTCCGGGGGGCGGACCATAACTATGGCTACACCTTC.

The chain combines TRBV5-6 with TRBJ1-6; 9 nucleotides agree with TRBD1. V shed 4 bases, J shed 7 bases, and the junction held 9 bases outside the gene matches. The length of the CDR3 is 16 residues. Germline CDR1 SGHDT, CDR2 YYEEEE. Here the CDR3 reads CASSRPGQGLNSPLHF. The DNA for the CDR3 is TGTGCCAGCAGCCGGCCGGGACAGGGACTGAATTCACCCCTCCACTTT.